The present entry profiles one T cell receptor (beta chain) with its context. Its matching antigen is unknown. TCRdb recomputed calls from the reads with MiXCR, one row per CDR3 protein. The sample includes a few hundred thousand distinct CDR3 sequences, 30% to 35% of them seen just once. The sample belongs to a study of T cell repertoires in cytomegalovirus infection. Study-level information: As its CMV epitopes, the study selected recently identified HLA-C-restricted and well-studied HLA-B-restricted targets. Public TCR beta signature analysis indicated the presence of both CMV infection and matching HLA type. The study, taken as a whole, reports: There were HLA-C-restricted CMV-specific TCR beta clonotypes dominating the ex vivo response.

The CDR3 runs 16 residues. Trimming removed 8 bases at V and 4 bases at J, with 23 bases between. The sequencing here drew on cultured PBMCs, taken from culture after CMV antigen stimulation. The receptor comes from a human donor in good health (CMV status not recorded). Some clones in this sample may be carry-over from other donors' samples. This chain links TRBV5-3 with TRBJ2-3; maybe TRBD1 (5 bases). TRBV5-3 is known as an ORF, though its function is uncertain. The CDR3 DNA sequence: TGTGCCAGCAGCCGCCCTCCGACACAGGATCCAGATACGCAGTATTTT. Its translation: CASSRPPTQDPDTQYF.